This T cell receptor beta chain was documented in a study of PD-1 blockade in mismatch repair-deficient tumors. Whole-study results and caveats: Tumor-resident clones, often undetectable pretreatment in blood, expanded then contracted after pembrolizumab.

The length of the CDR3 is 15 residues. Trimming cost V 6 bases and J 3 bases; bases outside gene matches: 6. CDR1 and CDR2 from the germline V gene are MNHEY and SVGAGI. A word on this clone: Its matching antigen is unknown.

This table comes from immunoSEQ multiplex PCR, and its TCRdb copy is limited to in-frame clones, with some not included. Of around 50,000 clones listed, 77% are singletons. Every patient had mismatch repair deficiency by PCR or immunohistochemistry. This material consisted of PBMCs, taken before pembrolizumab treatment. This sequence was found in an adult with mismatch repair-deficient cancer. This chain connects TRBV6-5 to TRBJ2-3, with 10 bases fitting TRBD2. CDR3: CASSARTSGTDTQYF. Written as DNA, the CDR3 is TGTGCCAGCAGCGCCCGGACTAGCGGTACAGATACGCAGTATTTT.